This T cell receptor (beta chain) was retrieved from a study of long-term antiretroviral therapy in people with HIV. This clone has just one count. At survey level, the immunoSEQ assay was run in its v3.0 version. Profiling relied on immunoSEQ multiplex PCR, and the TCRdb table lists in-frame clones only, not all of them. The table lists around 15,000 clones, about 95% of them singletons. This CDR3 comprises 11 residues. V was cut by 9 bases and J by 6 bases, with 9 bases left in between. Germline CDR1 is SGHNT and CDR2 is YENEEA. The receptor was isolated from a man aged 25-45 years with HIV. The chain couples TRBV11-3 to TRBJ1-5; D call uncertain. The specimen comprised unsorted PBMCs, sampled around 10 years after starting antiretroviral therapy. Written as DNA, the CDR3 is TGTGCCAGGATCATGGGTCAGCCCCAGCATTTT. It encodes CARIMGQPQHF.